One and the same sample provided the 21 T cell receptor beta chains below, sequenced in a study of T cell changes during pregnancy in multiple sclerosis. TCRdb's table, derived via immunoSEQ multiplex PCR, lists solely in-frame clones and lacks some. The sample carries about 110,000 clones, 85% to 95% recorded once. This material consisted of peripheral blood, taken after pregnancy. The source is a female donor with multiple sclerosis, enrolled in a pregnancy study.

This chain joins TRBV28 and TRBJ1-4, with 10 bases lining up with TRBD1. CDR3 length: 16 residues. The V gene's germline CDR1 is MDHEN and CDR2 SYDVKM. Unmatched junction bases numbered 7, after V lost 6 bases and J lost 3 bases. The CDR3 region is CASRSGQGRSNEKLFF. The CDR3 bases are TGTGCCAGCAGATCGGGACAGGGGAGGTCTAATGAAAAACTGTTTTTT.

This clone was found once. The chain is built from TRBV14 and TRBJ1-4; D is unresolved. The CDR3 covers 13 residues. The ends were cut back, 4 bases at V and 6 bases at J, with 9 bases in the middle. Germline V gene sequence: CDR1 SGHDN, CDR2 FVKESK. The CDR3 DNA follows: TGTGCCAGCAGCCCGCGTTCTTATGAAAAACTGTTTTTT. Amino acid sequence: CASSPRSYEKLFF.

V gene TRBV5-6 combines with J gene TRBJ2-7; 11 bases are shared with TRBD2. Germline values: CDR1 SGHDT, CDR2 YYEEEE. J lost 2 bases, V lost 0 bases, and 1 base had no gene match. CDR3 size: 15 residues. The CDR3 reads CASSLELAGAYEQYF. The CDR3 region has the DNA TGTGCCAGCAGCTTGGAACTAGCGGGAGCCTACGAGCAGTACTTC.

The J gene is TRBJ1-1, the V gene TRBV18; 7 nucleotides agree with TRBD1. J lost 5 bases, V lost 4 bases, and 10 bases had no gene match. This CDR3 spans 15 amino acids. Per the germline V gene, CDR1 is KGHSH and CDR2 is LQKENI. CDR3 region: CASSLAATGETEAFF. For the CDR3, the DNA is TGTGCCAGCTCACTCGCAGCCACAGGGGAGACTGAAGCTTTCTTT.

The chain joins TRBV6-5 to TRBJ2-7; D gene uncertain. Trimming shortened V by 0 bases and J by 6 bases, and 9 bases separated the two germline ends. The CDR3 spans 13 residues. The V gene's germline CDR1 is MNHEY and CDR2 SVGAGI. CDR3 sequence: CASSYSTQREQYF. The DNA of the CDR3 is TGTGCCAGCAGTTACTCGACGCAGCGCGAGCAGTACTTC.

The gene calls are TRBV18 and TRBJ2-7, with D possibly matching TRBD2 (6 bases). CDR1 and CDR2 from the germline V gene are KGHSH and LQKENI. The CDR3 is 14 residues long. V lost 1 base, J lost 6 bases, and 13 bases lay in between. Here the CDR3 reads CASSPLGQGGEQYF. Written as DNA, the CDR3 is TGTGCCAGCTCACCACTAGGCCAGGGAGGCGAGCAGTACTTC.

V gene TRBV7-2 combines with J gene TRBJ2-7; D remains ambiguous. Trimming left V 0 bases short and J 2 bases short, with 5 bases between. In germline, CDR1 is SGHTA, CDR2 FQGNSA. The CDR3 is 13 residues long. CDR3 loop: CASSLAPAYEQYF. The CDR3 DNA is TGTGCCAGCAGCTTAGCGCCAGCCTACGAGCAGTACTTC.

The chain has TRBV7-9 and TRBJ2-7, with 8 bases that match TRBD1. Trimming at V came to 4 bases and at J to 2 bases, leaving 7 bases not matched to a gene. CDR3 length equals 15 residues. CDR1 is SEHNR and CDR2 is FQNEAQ in the germline V gene (reference sequence). The CDR3 loop is CASSWRGTGTYEQYF. The CDR3 bases are TGTGCCAGCAGCTGGAGGGGGACAGGAACCTACGAGCAGTACTTC.

The chain combines TRBV30 with TRBJ1-2; D call uncertain. This CDR3 has 13 residues. V shed 2 bases and J shed 4 bases, with 11 bases lying between them. Germline V gives CDR1 GTSNPN, CDR2 SVGIG (reference sequence). The CDR3 loop reads CAWSSLRRYGYTF. CDR3 DNA sequence: TGTGCCTGGAGTAGCTTACGTCGCTATGGCTACACCTTC. Supplemented by reference TRBV30 and TRBJ1-2, the full variable domain reads SQTIHQWPATLVQPVGSPLSLECTVEGTSNPNLYWYRQAAGRGLQLLFYSVGIGQISSEVPQNLSASRPQDRQFILSSKKLLLSDSGFYLCAWSSLRRYGYTFGSGTRLTVV.

The V call is TRBV18, the J call TRBJ1-2; maybe TRBD1 (5 bases). Germline V CDR1 and CDR2: KGHSH, LQKENI. CDR3 length: 12 amino acids. Trimming cost V 3 bases and J 4 bases, with 6 bases left between them. Written as DNA, the CDR3 is TGTGCCAGCTCACCGACAGTCTATGGCTACACCTTC. It is translated as CASSPTVYGYTF.

The chain combines TRBV27 with TRBJ2-1; 8 positions agree with TRBD1. The ends lost 4 bases at V and 2 bases at J; junction bases unmatched: 7. This CDR3 has 16 residues. The V gene's germline CDR1 is MNHEY and CDR2 SMNVEV (reference sequence). The CDR3 DNA reads as TGTGCCAGCAGTTCCGGGACAGGCTCGACCTACAATGAGCAGTTCTTC. It yields the protein CASSSGTGSTYNEQFF.

The chain recombines TRBV4-1 with TRBJ1-2, with 7 bases fitting TRBD1. The CDR3 runs to 14 residues. Germline CDR1 is MGHRA and CDR2 is YSYEKL. Trimming at V came to 3 bases and at J to 2 bases, leaving 3 bases not matched to a gene. DNA of the CDR3: TGCGCCAGCAGCCAGCAGGGGGGAAACTATGGCTACACCTTC. Translated: CASSQQGGNYGYTF.

CDR3 region: CASSPSFYEQYF. In nucleotides, the CDR3 is TGTGCCAGCAGTCCTTCGTTCTACGAGCAGTACTTC. J is TRBJ2-7 and V is TRBV6-5; D unclear. CDR1 is MNHEY, CDR2 SVGAGI, per germline. The CDR3 runs to 12 residues. V was pared by 5 bases and J by 3 bases, with 8 bases between.

V usage is TRBV7-2 and J usage is TRBJ2-7; TRBD1 matches 7 bases. This CDR3 has 13 amino acids. CDR1 is SGHTA, CDR2 FQGNSA, per germline. V lost 7 bases and J lost 0; bases outside the gene matches: 3. The CDR3 is CASTGQASYEQYF. CDR3 coding DNA: TGTGCCAGCACCGGACAGGCCTCCTACGAGCAGTACTTC.

In nucleotides, the CDR3 is TGTGCCAGTAGGGTAGCTGAGGTCGACACTGAAGCTTTCTTT. Amino acid sequence: CASRVAEVDTEAFF. This rearrangement joins TRBV19 to TRBJ1-1; the D is unclear. Trimming pared 6 bases from V and 3 bases from J, leaving 14 bases between. The CDR3 is made up of 14 amino acids. From germline, CDR1 is LNHDA and CDR2 SQIVND (reference sequence).

V is TRBV27 and J is TRBJ1-1; D unclear. The CDR3 runs 11 residues. Germline V gene data show CDR1 as MNHEY and CDR2 as SMNVEV (reference sequence). Between the trimmed V and J ends, which lost 4 bases and 4 bases, there was a span of 4 bases. CDR3: CASSSSTEAFF. In DNA, the CDR3 is TGTGCCAGCAGTTCTAGCACTGAAGCTTTCTTT.

This chain joins TRBV10-3 and TRBJ2-7; TRBD2 might be the D (5 bases). CDR1 is ENHRY and CDR2 is SYGVKD in the germline V gene. This CDR3 contains 12 residues. Trimming stripped 10 bases from V and 4 bases from J, with 14 bases between. This CDR3 is CATRLGGYEQYF. The DNA for the CDR3 is TGTGCCACACGCCTAGGAGGTTACGAGCAGTACTTC.

V is TRBV19 and J is TRBJ2-2; 7 bases line up with TRBD2. The V segment lost 6 bases and the J segment 2 bases; nucleotides outside the gene matches: 9. Germline V gives CDR1 LNHDA, CDR2 SQIVND (reference sequence). The CDR3 runs 16 residues. The CDR3 sequence is CASRLASSPNTGELFF. Here the CDR3 DNA reads TGTGCCAGTAGACTAGCGAGTAGCCCCAACACCGGGGAGCTGTTTTTT.

The rearrangement links TRBV18 to TRBJ1-1, with a possible D match to TRBD1 (5 bases). The CDR3 runs to 15 residues. The ends were cut back, 3 bases at V and 1 base at J, with 12 bases in the middle. The germline V gene has CDR1 KGHSH and CDR2 LQKENI. Here the CDR3 DNA reads TGTGCCAGCTCACCCCCCGGGGGGTGGAACACTGAAGCTTTCTTT. It specifies CASSPPGGWNTEAFF.

The rearrangement uses TRBV5-1 and TRBJ2-3; TRBD1 matches at 10 bases. The junction had 8 bases not matched to a gene; V was cut back by 7 bases and J by 3 bases. There are 15 residues in the CDR3. Germline-derived CDR1 and CDR2 are SGHRS and YFSETQ. CDR3 in amino acids: CASSGGTGATDTQYF. The CDR3 nucleotides are TGCGCCAGCTCTGGGGGGACAGGGGCGACAGATACGCAGTATTTT.

The chain is built from TRBV2 and TRBJ1-1; D remains unclear. Germline-derived CDR1 and CDR2 are SNHLY and FYNNEI. The V and J ends lost 7 bases and 0 bases respectively, with 9 bases between them. The CDR3 contains 13 residues. The CDR3 reads CASTAELNTEAFF. DNA of the CDR3: TGTGCCAGCACCGCAGAATTGAACACTGAAGCTTTCTTT. The whole variable domain, filled in from reference TRBV2 and TRBJ1-1, reads EPEVTQTPSHQVTQMGQEVILRCVPISNHLYFYWYRQILGQKVEFLVSFYNNEISEKSEIFDDQFSVERPDGSNFTLKIRSTKLEDSAMYFCASTAELNTEAFFGQGTRLTVV.